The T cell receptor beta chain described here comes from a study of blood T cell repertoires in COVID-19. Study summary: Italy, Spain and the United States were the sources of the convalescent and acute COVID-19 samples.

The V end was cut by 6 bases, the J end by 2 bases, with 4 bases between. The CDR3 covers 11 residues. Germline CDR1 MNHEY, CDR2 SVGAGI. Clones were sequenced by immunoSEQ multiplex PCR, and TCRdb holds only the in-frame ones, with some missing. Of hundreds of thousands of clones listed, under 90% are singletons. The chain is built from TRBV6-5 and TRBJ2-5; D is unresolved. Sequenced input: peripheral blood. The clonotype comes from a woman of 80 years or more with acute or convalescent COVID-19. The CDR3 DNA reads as TGTGCCAGCAGACATCAAGAGACCCAGTACTTC. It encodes CASRHQETQYF.